The 8 T cell receptor beta chains listed next were all sequenced from one sample in a study of blood T cell repertoires in COVID-19 (dated by TCRdb to the early 2020s). Library method: the immunoSEQ multiplex PCR assay. The clones in this table, taken by TCRdb from immuneACCESS, are in-frame only. Not every clone is retained; where verified, under half of the shortfall comes from an unresolved V gene, and the cause of the rest is unknown. Counted in this sample were approximately 260,000 clones; around 87% of them appeared once. The ten largest clonotypes hold 3.6% of the sample. Sequences were obtained from peripheral blood. These receptors were taken from a man younger than 35 with active or convalescent COVID-19.

This chain links TRBV19 with TRBJ2-2; the match to TRBD1 covers 10 bases. Germline loops: CDR1 LNHDA, CDR2 SQIVND (reference sequence). V was pared by 6 bases and J by 6 bases, with 7 bases of the junction left unmatched. The CDR3 length is 15 residues. The CDR3 loop reads CASRKGDRGAGELFF. Written as DNA, the CDR3 is TGTGCCAGTAGGAAGGGGGACAGGGGAGCCGGGGAGCTGTTTTTT.

V and J are TRBV7-6 and TRBJ2-7, with D possibly matching TRBD2 (5 bases). Per the germline V gene, CDR1 is SGHVS and CDR2 is FNYEAQ. This CDR3 contains 11 residues. CDR3 nucleotides: TGTAGAGGGAGTCCCTCCTACGAGCAGTACTTC. Translation: CRGSPSYEQYF.

The genes are TRBV6-4 and TRBJ2-1; possibly TRBD2 for D (7 bases). Germline lookup yields CDR1 MRHNA and CDR2 SNTAGT. The CDR3 runs 11 residues. Between the trimmed V and J ends, which lost 8 bases and 10 bases, there was a span of 12 bases. In nucleotides, the CDR3 is TGTGCCAGCCGGAGGGGGGGAGAGCAGTTCTTC. It specifies CASRRGGEQFF.

The sample holds one count of this clone. This chain links TRBV28 with TRBJ2-4; D is perhaps TRBD1 (5 bases). The CDR3 extends over 12 amino acids. Looked up from germline, CDR1 is MDHEN and CDR2 is SYDVKM. V was shortened by 4 bases and J by 6 bases, with 7 bases between the two germline ends. The CDR3 DNA reads as TGTGCCAGCAGTTCGACAGTAAACATTCAGTACTTC. Its translation is CASSSTVNIQYF. Drawing the rest from reference TRBV28 and TRBJ2-4, the complete variable domain is DVKVTQSSRYLVKRTGEKVFLECVQDMDHENMFWYRQDPGLGLRLIYFSYDVKMKEKGDIPEGYSVSREKKERFSLILESASTNQTSMYLCASSSTVNIQYFGAGTRLSVL.

This clone was recorded once. J is TRBJ2-1 and V is TRBV10-3; 8 bases fit TRBD1. CDR3 length: 14 residues. CDR1 and CDR2 from the germline V gene are ENHRY and SYGVKD. V lost 5 bases, J lost 5 bases, and 5 bases stayed unmatched. The CDR3 coding sequence is TGTGCCATCAGTAAATTGGGACAGGACAATGAGCAGTTCTTC. Its protein is CAISKLGQDNEQFF.

This chain joins TRBV5-4 and TRBJ2-1, with D possibly TRBD2 on 7 matching bases. The CDR3 runs to 15 residues. Trimming pared 2 bases from V and 5 bases from J, leaving 14 bases between. The germline gives CDR1 SGHNT, CDR2 YYREEE (reference sequence). The CDR3 sequence: CASSFGGGRNNEQFF. The DNA for the CDR3 is TGTGCCAGCAGCTTTGGCGGGGGCCGAAACAATGAGCAGTTCTTC.

As for this clone: In the same sample, other DNA sequences code for this CDR3. V usage is TRBV5-6 and J usage is TRBJ1-3; D possibly corresponds to TRBD1 (5 bases). Germline CDR1 reads SGHDT; CDR2 reads YYEEEE. V was shortened by 1 base and J by 4 bases, with 9 bases between the two germline ends. The CDR3 runs 14 residues. CDR3 sequence reads: CASSLYQGGNTIYF. The CDR3 nucleotides read TGTGCCAGCAGCTTGTACCAGGGAGGAAACACCATATATTTT. Full variable domain (missing parts from reference TRBV5-6 and TRBJ1-3): DAGVTQSPTHLIKTRGQQVTLRCSPKSGHDTVSWYQQALGQGPQFIFQYYEEEERQRGNFPDRFSGHQFPNYSSELNVNALLLGDSALYLCASSLYQGGNTIYFGEGSWLTVV.

The J gene is TRBJ2-5, the V gene TRBV24-1; 7 nucleotides agree with TRBD2. The CDR3 is 12 residues long. V was clipped by 5 bases and J by 4 bases; unmatched bases: 0. Germline V lookup: CDR1 KGHDR, CDR2 SFDVKD. The DNA for the CDR3 is TGTGCCACCAGTGGGGGGGGAGAGACCCAGTACTTC. Amino acids: CATSGGGETQYF.